This TCR beta chain appears in the sequencing data of a study of blood T cell repertoires in COVID-19. This CDR3 has 14 residues. V was trimmed by 0 bases and J by 8 bases, leaving 13 bases between them. Germline CDR1 and CDR2: SGHAT and FQNNGV. Sequenced by immunoSEQ multiplex PCR; TCRdb stores in-frame clones only, minus some. The sample lists approximately 180,000 clones; 89% were seen once. Material for sequencing was PBMCs or T cells enriched from blood (not recorded which). The clonotype originates from a woman between 40 and 50 years old with acute COVID-19. The chain couples TRBV11-2 to TRBJ1-1; no firm D call. As DNA, the CDR3 is TGTGCCAGCAGCTTAGACGGAGGCCGCGTGGAAGCTTTCTTT. The encoded protein is CASSLDGGRVEAFF.